Given below is one TCR beta chain in context. No antigen is known for it. V was pared by 3 bases and J by 2 bases, with 7 bases of the junction left unmatched. CDR1 is LGHNA and CDR2 is YSLEER in the germline V gene. This CDR3 is built from 15 residues. Although they were nominally healthy when sampled, donors likely had unrecorded immune exposures. This sample is drawn from a study of cytomegalovirus exposure and HLA in healthy donors. Study information: Around 200 million T cells yielded 117 million unique TCR beta sequences, as an earlier analysis found. General observations from the study: Sequencing probably produced one cluster of sequence variants that were highly shared. Earlier analysis found most TCR beta V segments productive about 87% or about 30% of the time.

The PCR made use of 60 Vbeta and 13 Jbeta primers. Data came from immunoSEQ multiplex PCR; TCRdb stores just in-frame clones and leaves some out. The profile shows about 100,000 clones, approximately 79% of them singletons. Sequences were obtained from PBMCs. The J gene is TRBJ2-7, the V gene TRBV4-3, with 7 bases matching TRBD1. This sequence originates from a man aged 18 to 30 in good health and CMV-seronegative. CDR3: CASSHRGQKTYEQYF. In nucleotides, the CDR3 is TGCGCCAGCAGCCACCGGGGACAGAAAACCTACGAGCAGTACTTC.